This TCR beta chain appears in the sequencing data of a study of T cells in Graves' hyperthyroidism and ophthalmopathy. Study-wide results and limits: A median roughly six months before onset, the model predicted ophthalmopathy.

Amplification yielded TCR beta CDR3 regions, with RNA transcripts as the source. First-round RT-PCR with HTBI primers amplified the TCR CDR3 region. TCRdb analysed the multiplex PCR reads with MiXCR anew, one entry per CDR3 protein. Altogether 380,000 or so distinct CDR3 sequences are present, about 15% being singletons, with the ten largest covering approximately 23%. This clonotype has at least ten counts. What it binds is unknown. PBMCs were derived from roughly 9.6 ml fresh peripheral blood. Sequencing used blood. The clonotype was recovered from a woman in her 30s with Graves' hyperthyroidism.

This chain's CDR3 is CASSQSGLAREQYF. The DNA of the CDR3 is TGCGCCAGCAGCCAATCCGGACTAGCGCGGGAGCAGTACTTC. This chain uses TRBV4-3 with TRBJ2-7; 9 bases align to TRBD2. Germline V gene data show CDR1 as LGHNA and CDR2 as YSLEER. This CDR3 is 14 amino acids long. With 2 bases clipped from V and 7 bases from J, the junction kept 6 bases outside the gene matches.